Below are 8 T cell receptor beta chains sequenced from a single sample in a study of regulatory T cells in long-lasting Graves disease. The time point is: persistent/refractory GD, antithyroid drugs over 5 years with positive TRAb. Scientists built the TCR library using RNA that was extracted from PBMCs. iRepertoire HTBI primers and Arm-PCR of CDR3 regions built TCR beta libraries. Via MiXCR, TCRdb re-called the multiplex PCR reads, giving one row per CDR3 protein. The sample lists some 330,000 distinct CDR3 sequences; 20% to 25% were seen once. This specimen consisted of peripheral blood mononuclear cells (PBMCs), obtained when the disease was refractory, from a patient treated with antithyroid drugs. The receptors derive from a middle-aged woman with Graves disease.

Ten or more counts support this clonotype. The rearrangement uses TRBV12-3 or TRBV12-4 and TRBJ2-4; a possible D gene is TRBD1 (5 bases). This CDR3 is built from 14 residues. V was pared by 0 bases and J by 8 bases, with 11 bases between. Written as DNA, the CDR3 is TGTGCCAGCAGTTTAGCAGGGGCTGGTGACATTCAGTACTTC. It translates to CASSLAGAGDIQYF.

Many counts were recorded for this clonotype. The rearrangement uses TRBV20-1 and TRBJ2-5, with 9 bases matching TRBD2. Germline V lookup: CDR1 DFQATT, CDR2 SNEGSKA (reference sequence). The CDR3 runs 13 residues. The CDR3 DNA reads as TGCGGCCAGACTAGCGGAACTCAAGAGACCCAGTACTTC. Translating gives CGQTSGTQETQYF.

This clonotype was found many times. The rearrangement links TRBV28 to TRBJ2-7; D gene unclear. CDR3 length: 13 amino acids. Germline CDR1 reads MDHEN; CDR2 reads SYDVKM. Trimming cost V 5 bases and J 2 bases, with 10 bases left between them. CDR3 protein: CASSTSPPYEQYF. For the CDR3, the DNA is TGTGCCAGCAGTACATCTCCACCCTACGAGCAGTACTTC.

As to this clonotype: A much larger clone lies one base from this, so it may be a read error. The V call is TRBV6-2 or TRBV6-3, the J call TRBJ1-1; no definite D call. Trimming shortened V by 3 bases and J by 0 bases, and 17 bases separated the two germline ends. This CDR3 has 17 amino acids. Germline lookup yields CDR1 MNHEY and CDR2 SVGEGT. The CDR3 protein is CASSYVVRGSMNTEAFF. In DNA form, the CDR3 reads TGTGCCAGCAGTTATGTAGTCAGAGGGTCCATGAACACTGAAGCTTTCTTT.

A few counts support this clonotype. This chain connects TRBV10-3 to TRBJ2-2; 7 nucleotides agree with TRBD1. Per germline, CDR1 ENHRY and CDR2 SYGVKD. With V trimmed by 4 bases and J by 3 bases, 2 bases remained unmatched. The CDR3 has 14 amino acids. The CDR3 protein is CAISVTGDTGELFF. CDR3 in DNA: TGTGCCATCAGTGTAACAGGGGACACCGGGGAGCTGTTTTTT.

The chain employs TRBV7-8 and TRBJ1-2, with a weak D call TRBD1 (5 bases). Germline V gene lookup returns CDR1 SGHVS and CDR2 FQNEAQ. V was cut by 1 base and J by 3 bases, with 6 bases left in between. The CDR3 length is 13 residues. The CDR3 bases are TGTGCCAGCAGCTTAGGACAGCACTATGGCTACACCTTC. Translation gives CASSLGQHYGYTF.

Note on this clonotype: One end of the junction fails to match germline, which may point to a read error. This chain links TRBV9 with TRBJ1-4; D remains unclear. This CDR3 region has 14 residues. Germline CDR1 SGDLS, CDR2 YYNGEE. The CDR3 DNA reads TGTGCCAGCAGCGTAGGCCCAATGTATGAAAAGCTGTTTTTT. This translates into CASSVGPMYEKLFF.

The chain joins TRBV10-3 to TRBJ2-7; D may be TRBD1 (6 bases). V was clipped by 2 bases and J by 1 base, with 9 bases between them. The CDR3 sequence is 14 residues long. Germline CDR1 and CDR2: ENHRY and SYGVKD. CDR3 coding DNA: TGTGCCATCAGTGAGAGGACAGTTTCCTACGAGCAGTACTTC. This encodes CAISERTVSYEQYF.